This TCR beta chain derives from a study of molecular identifiers for immune sequencing clone quantification. This CDR3 contains 11 residues. Trimming shortened V by 7 bases and J by 6 bases, and 9 bases separated the two germline ends. CDR1 MNHNY and CDR2 SVGAGI come from the germline V gene (reference sequence). Note on this clonotype: Its target is unknown.

Naive CD8 T cells underwent sorting with the CD8+CD4-CCR7+CD45RA+ definition. From the PCR reads, TCRdb called clonotypes with MiXCR, one entry per CDR3 protein. The sample consists of some 100,000 distinct CDR3 sequences, 36% of them appearing once. Findings of the study overall: Clone sizes could be underestimated for highly expanded clones when identical TCR molecules share a barcode.

J is TRBJ1-1 and V is TRBV6-6, with no clear D. Sequencing input: naive CD8+ T cells from blood, with Jurkat cell RNA spiked in. Subset here: FACS-sorted CD8+CD4-CCR7+CD45RA+ naive T cells. This sequence was found in a human donor in good health. Some libraries in this study had Jurkat cell RNA spiked in. The CDR3 region has the DNA TGTGCCAGCACCCGGCCCTCTGAAGCTTTCTTT. Translation gives CASTRPSEAFF.